The source of this T cell receptor beta chain is a study of T cells in Graves' hyperthyroidism and ophthalmopathy. For the study at large: It was at initial diagnosis, before any treatment, that peripheral blood was collected.

CDR1 and CDR2 from the germline V gene are SQVTM and ANQGSEA. J lost 4 bases, V lost 6 bases, and 15 bases had no gene match. CDR3 length: 18 amino acids. Amplified TCR beta CDR3 regions derived from RNA transcripts. Primed by the HTBI set, a first-round RT-PCR was run on the TCR CDR3. Each CDR3 protein gets one entry after TCRdb re-called the multiplex PCR reads with MiXCR. The sample lists roughly 250,000 distinct CDR3 sequences; 15% to 20% were seen once. This clonotype is a singleton in its sample. The antigen is not known. Diagnostic decisions used clinical symptoms, serum thyroxine and TRAb, thyroid ultrasound and orbital computed tomography. The authors obtained PBMCs from over 8.5 ml of fresh peripheral blood. General study results and limits: Most clonotypes expanded in thyroid above 0.001 were likewise present in blood.

The specimen was blood. This chain connects TRBV29-1 to TRBJ2-1, with 13 bases that match TRBD2. This clonotype was sampled from a woman between 18 and 29 years old with Graves' ophthalmopathy. The CDR3 DNA reads as TGCAGCGTCTCCTACCCCGGGACTAGCGGGATGGGTTACAATGAGCAGTTCTTC. Translated, it gives CSVSYPGTSGMGYNEQFF.